The T cell receptor beta chain under discussion was sequenced for a study of tumor and adjacent non-tumor tissue in lung cancer. Background on the study: On average, productive TCRbeta reads reached some 4.2 million per sample.

The template was RNA from unsorted bulk tissue. Distant lung tissue was collected more than 3 cm away from the tumor edge. Between the trimmed V and J ends, which lost 1 base and 0 bases, there was a span of 12 bases. The germline V gene encodes CDR1 GTSNPN and CDR2 SVGIG (reference sequence). This CDR3 has 15 residues. Three rounds of nested PCR, following a modified ARM-PCR protocol, produced the TCRbeta library. TCRdb called the multiplex PCR reads again in MiXCR, with one record for every CDR3 protein. The sample has 60,000 to 80,000 distinct CDR3 sequences; roughly 70% are singletons. The sample consisted of distant non-tumor lung tissue. The origin of this receptor is a woman aged 50 to 60 with non-small cell lung cancer. The chain recombines TRBV30 with TRBJ1-1; D is undetermined. The CDR3 DNA reads as TGTGCCTGGAGTGAGACCAGAAGCATGAACACTGAAGCTTTCTTT. It yields the protein CAWSETRSMNTEAFF.